The sequence of this T cell receptor beta chain was determined in a study of identical twins' blood T cells (dated by TCRdb to 2013 to 2014). Some background on the complete study: The approximately 12 libraries, six for the alpha chain and six for the beta chain, together yielded 45 million to 55 million Illumina reads. Using next-generation sequencing, the study compared the TCR alpha and beta chain repertoires of three pairs of monozygous twins to assess how genetics influences repertoire formation. Paper-wide results and their limitations: Because the twins were reared together, environmental influences could not be ruled out as the explanation for twin similarity. The count of CDR3 clonotypes shared by two donors depended mainly on the product of the two donors' cloneset sizes, and twins did not clearly depart from this trend. V gene usage was reported to be markedly more similar within twin pairs than between unrelated donors, even among non-selected out-of-frame TCRbeta clonotypes. Among the most abundant TCRbeta clonotypes, more CDR3 sequences were shared by each donor with her twin than with unrelated donors. The proposed role of the TCRalpha J segment in MHC recognition during thymic selection was stated to require validation by independent studies.

The receptor library was made with 5' RACE. The instrument given in TCRdb is Illumina Genome Analyzer IIx. To prepare the RNA-based TCR cDNA libraries, a previously described protocol was followed, with several modifications. To prevent cross-contamination, barcodes specific to each sample were added to both ends of every TCR cDNA library during cDNA synthesis and amplification. As for the authors' bioinformatics: Between about 85,000 and nearly 550,000 clonotypes were identified per individual, with roughly 2 to 4 million CDR3-containing reads per library. Reads with improper barcode index combinations were discarded, after which clonesets were built for each library with the MiTCR software. While assembling CDR3 clonotypes, MiTCR filtered or rescued low-quality reads and corrected PCR and sequencing errors. Artificial out-of-frame clonotypes were removed by being mapped to in-frame sequences, with one indel in the CDR3 allowed. Similarity of V and J gene usage between donors was measured as Jensen-Shannon divergence divided by mean entropy. TCRdb passed the public sequencing reads through fastp at Q25 and MiXCR, retaining productive beta sequences. A single entry per CDR3 protein holds the most common genes and DNA from its merged rows. It is TCRdb's table, rather than the study itself, that gives the V and J calls and clone size. In this sample the table shows 350,000 to 400,000 distinct CDR3 sequences, approximately 30% of which occur a single time. The ten top clones hold 5.5% to 7% of the sample.

Per the germline V gene, ENHRY is the CDR1 and SYGVKD is the CDR2. A distance of 15 bases separates the germline ends of V and J, which lose 0 bases and 9 bases respectively. Including the terminal cysteine and phenylalanine, the CDR3 comprises 16 residues. This entry keeps only the CDR3 DNA: 48 bases, framed from base 1. The donors were six healthy women who made up three monozygous twin pairs. All three twin pairs had been reared together, and it was thought likely that the same infectious agents and vaccines had been met by these twin pairs. TCR cDNA libraries were prepared from RNA that was isolated from peripheral blood mononuclear cells. The sample holds many counts of this clonotype. This clone's antigen is unknown. Base qualities are not at hand, and no much larger clone is one base apart.

The sample taken for sequencing was PBMCs. This receptor chain uses TRBV10-3 and TRBJ1-6, with no D gene named confidently. This receptor was obtained from a woman aged 18-49 years in good health. The DNA sequence is TGTGCCATCAGTGAGTCGAAAGCAACCGCGGGTTCACCCCTCCACTTT. This sequence encodes CAISESKATAGSPLHF.